What follows are 11 T cell receptor beta chains derived from one specimen sequenced in a study of response to subunit inactivated influenza vaccine. One entry per CDR3 protein results from TCRdb running MiXCR on the RT-PCR reads. Of around 470,000 distinct CDR3 sequences in the sample, less than 7.5% were seen once. The sample in question was PBMCs from blood, obtained roughly 24 months after vaccination. These TCRs come from a man between 50 and 69 years old who received an inactivated influenza vaccine.

Regarding this clonotype: Just one base apart from a much larger clone, this may be a read error. The missing conserved phenylalanine or tryptophan at the end of this CDR3 makes a read error likely. V and J are TRBV5-1 and TRBJ2-3, with 9 nucleotides matching TRBD1. The CDR3 covers 15 residues. The V and J ends lost 4 bases and 6 bases, in that order; junction bases with no gene match: 9. Germline V gene sequence: CDR1 SGHRS, CDR2 YFSETQ. The CDR3 here is CASSAGTGFADTQYY. The CDR3 nucleotides are TGCGCCAGCAGCGCGGGGACAGGGTTCGCCGATACGCAGTATTAT.

This clonotype has a handful of counts. The CDR3 spells CASSFGPLRAPPEQYF. CDR3 bases: TGTGCCAGCAGTTTTGGCCCCCTGAGGGCGCCTCCCGAGCAGTACTTC. The chain is built from TRBV27 and TRBJ2-7; tentatively, D is TRBD2 (5 bases). This CDR3 region has 16 residues. V lost 3 bases and J 6 bases, leaving 21 bases between the germline ends. The germline V gene encodes CDR1 MNHEY and CDR2 SMNVEV (reference sequence).

With respect to this clonotype: One junction end disagrees with the germline gene, perhaps due to a read error. The rearrangement joins TRBV5-1 to TRBJ2-5, with D possibly being TRBD1 (5 bases). Germline CDR1 is SGHRS and CDR2 is YFSETQ. The CDR3 runs to 15 residues. The CDR3 DNA follows: TGCGCCAGCACCTTGGGGCCATCCGACCAAGAGACCCAGTACTTC. Translated: CASTLGPSDQETQYF. The full variable domain, completed using reference TRBV5-1 and TRBJ2-5, is KAGVTQTPRYLIKTRGQQVTLSCSPISGHRSVSWYQQTPGQGLQFLFEYFSETQRNKGNFPGRFSGRQFSNSRSEMNVSTLELGDSALYLCASTLGPSDQETQYFGPGTRLLVL.

This chain links TRBV11-2 with TRBJ1-1; no clear D gene. The ends were cut back, 0 bases at V and 1 base at J, with 9 bases in the middle. Germline assignment: CDR1 SGHAT and CDR2 FQNNGV. This CDR3 is built from 15 residues. CDR3 loop: CASSLEGSQNTEAFF. The CDR3 nucleotides read TGTGCCAGCAGCTTAGAGGGCAGCCAGAACACTGAAGCTTTCTTT.

This clonotype was found many times. The J gene is TRBJ2-1, the V gene TRBV12-3 or TRBV12-4; 12 positions agree with TRBD2. The ends lost 6 bases at V and 9 bases at J; junction bases unmatched: 6. This CDR3 has 14 residues. The CDR3 DNA sequence: TGTGCCAGCAGGCTAGCGGGGGGGCCGATTGAGCAGTTCTTC. Encoded protein: CASRLAGGPIEQFF.

This chain links TRBV20-1 with TRBJ2-3; 9 nucleotides align to TRBD2. V was clipped by 0 bases and J by 1 base; unmatched bases: 5. The CDR3 totals 16 residues. Germline lookup yields CDR1 DFQATT and CDR2 SNEGSKA (reference sequence). CDR3 region: CSARDLLAGGTDTQYF. The CDR3 DNA sequence: TGCAGTGCTAGAGATCTATTAGCGGGAGGCACAGATACGCAGTATTTT.

This clonotype was seen a handful of times. J is TRBJ1-1 and V is TRBV20-1, with D perhaps TRBD1 (5 bases). V was cut by 3 bases and J by 4 bases, with 12 bases left in between. Per the germline V gene, CDR1 is DFQATT and CDR2 is SNEGSKA (reference sequence). This CDR3 has 13 amino acids. The CDR3: CSASPSGGTEAFF. CDR3 nucleotide sequence: TGCAGTGCTAGCCCCTCGGGGGGCACTGAAGCTTTCTTT.

This clonotype was counted between two and nine times. The rearrangement links TRBV5-1 to TRBJ1-3; no definite D call. CDR1 and CDR2 (germline): SGHRS, YFSETQ. V was clipped by 3 bases and J by 4 bases, with 11 bases between them. The CDR3 spans 14 residues. CDR3 nucleotide sequence: TGCGCCAGCAGCTGGGCCGGACTCGGAAACACCATATATTTT. The encoded protein is CASSWAGLGNTIYF. Variable domain in full (rest from reference TRBV5-1 and TRBJ1-3): KAGVTQTPRYLIKTRGQQVTLSCSPISGHRSVSWYQQTPGQGLQFLFEYFSETQRNKGNFPGRFSGRQFSNSRSEMNVSTLELGDSALYLCASSWAGLGNTIYFGEGSWLTVV.

This chain joins TRBV19 and TRBJ1-4; TRBD1 might be the D (6 bases). This CDR3 has 15 residues. Germline V gene lookup returns CDR1 LNHDA and CDR2 SQIVND (reference sequence). Deletions cut 3 bases from V and 11 bases from J, with 19 bases between. The CDR3, as DNA: TGTGCCAGTAGTATTGTTGGAGGAACAGGGCCCAAACTGTTTTTT. Protein product: CASSIVGGTGPKLFF.

This clonotype was recorded many times. This rearrangement joins TRBV10-3 to TRBJ1-1, with TRBD1 matching over 8 bases. The CDR3 sequence is 14 residues long. From germline, CDR1 is ENHRY and CDR2 SYGVKD. V was clipped by 2 bases and J by 8 bases; unmatched bases: 7. CDR3 residues: CAISEPDRGAEAFF. The CDR3 DNA is TGTGCCATCAGTGAGCCCGACAGGGGAGCAGAAGCTTTCTTT.

About this clonotype: A much larger clone sits a single nucleotide away, making a read error possible. The genes are TRBV12-3 or TRBV12-4 and TRBJ1-4; D might be TRBD1 (6 bases). CDR3 length: 14 amino acids. The CDR3 is CASSLGAGNGKLFF. CDR3 DNA sequence: TGTGCCAGCAGTTTGGGGGCAGGTAATGGAAAACTGTTTTTT.